The entry below gives a single T cell receptor (beta chain) sequence along with its context. The antigen it recognizes is unknown. The sample holds no much larger clone one base away, and base qualities are not on file. The sample is drawn from a study of post-analysis software for immune sequencing data (dated by TCRdb to between 2015 and 2017). Looking at the study overall: Disease courses on record covered relapsing-remitting, secondary progressive and progressive-relapsing multiple sclerosis, though some patients had no subtype annotation. The patient repertoires were set against under 13 previously published healthy control repertoires from donors whose ages ranged from 6 to 25 years. A subset of samples was prepared in parallel using single-end sample barcoding, then pooled and co-amplified after Illumina adapter ligation.

Libraries came from PCR. The sequencing machine was an Illumina HiSeq 2500. Unique molecular identifiers were incorporated into TCR beta cDNA libraries to reduce PCR and sequencing biases. Every 1 to 10 million input T cells yielded around 500,000 cDNA molecules, meaning each molecule approximated one T cell. The same protocol used for the earlier healthy control dataset was applied to prepare and sequence the patient libraries. Samples belonging to the same batch were prepared together, multiplexed and sequenced on a shared HiSeq lane. On the authors' methods: MIGEC was used to process the raw barcoded reads, and molecular identifier groups with only a single read were discarded before consensus assembly and CDR3 extraction. Clonotype tables were post-analysed with VDJtools, normalizing diversity by down-sampling all datasets to the smallest sample size. To correct batch-related cross-sample contamination, repertoire overlap clustering matched CDR3 amino acid sequences but not nucleotide sequences. The public reads were reprocessed in TCRdb via fastp at Q25 and MiXCR, keeping in-frame beta chains. A single entry per CDR3 protein holds the most common genes and DNA from its merged rows. Clone size and V and J calls follow TCRdb, not the original study. In this sample the table shows more than 450,000 distinct CDR3 sequences, roughly 47% of which occur a single time. Clones ranked in the top ten supply under 2% of the sample.

Here is what the overall study found, with its caveats: The control group was slightly older than the multiple sclerosis patient group. Direct clustering with F measure revealed strong co-clustering of samples prepared in the same batch, which led to a batch-effect correction. Compared with controls, multiple sclerosis patients had significantly lower normalized Chao1 diversity, a finding suggesting substantial peripheral T-cell clonal expansion. Four to six TRBV segments, including TRBV5-6, TRBV5-1 and TRBV20-1, were significantly more frequent in patients than controls.

To demonstrate the VDJtools post-analysis software, the study profiled TCR beta repertoires from the peripheral blood of approximately twelve young patients with multiple sclerosis. The multiple sclerosis patients were children and adolescents ranging in age from about 6 to 16 years. From its cysteine to its phenylalanine, the CDR3 spans 14 amino acids. The read is trimmed to its CDR3 DNA, 42 bases read in frame from base 1. In the germline V gene, CDR1 corresponds to MRHNA and CDR2 to SNTAGT. V is pared back by 2 bases and J by 8 bases, with 15 bases lying between the germline termini. The receptor was derived from a girl aged 10-17 years with multiple sclerosis. Source material: blood. The rearrangement combines TRBV6-4 with TRBJ1-2; there is no confident call for the D gene. The CDR3 protein is CASSDGSRVRGYTF. The DNA sequence follows: TGTGCCAGCAGTGACGGGTCGAGGGTGAGGGGCTACACCTTC.